The 31 T cell receptor beta chains given below trace back to one sample, sequenced in a study of T cell repertoires in cytomegalovirus infection. TCRdb passed the reads through MiXCR, listing each CDR3 protein once. Of around 450,000 distinct CDR3 sequences in the sample, around 32% were seen once. Sequenced: PBMCs. All receptors derive from a human donor in good health (CMV status not recorded). Some clones in this sample may be carry-over from other donors' samples.

The V gene is TRBV15, the J gene TRBJ2-1; a possible D gene is TRBD2 (5 bases). Germline V CDR1 and CDR2: LNHNV, YYDKDF (reference sequence). The CDR3 totals 16 residues. The V and J ends lost 5 bases and 8 bases respectively, with 22 bases between them. CDR3 residues: CATSSRVSVTKDEQFF. CDR3 DNA: TGTGCCACCAGCTCGAGGGTGTCAGTTACTAAAGATGAGCAGTTCTTC.

This clonotype was seen more than once but under ten times. The V and J genes are TRBV27 and TRBJ1-2; TRBD1 might be the D (5 bases). V was pared by 3 bases and J by 0 bases, with 14 bases between. This CDR3 region has 16 residues. Germline V lookup: CDR1 MNHEY, CDR2 SMNVEV (reference sequence). CDR3 in DNA: TGTGCCAGCAGTTTCCTCTCCCGGACATCTAACTATGGCTACACCTTC. This translates into CASSFLSRTSNYGYTF.

This clonotype was detected many times. The chain combines TRBV7-6 with TRBJ1-4; perhaps TRBD1 as D (5 bases). Germline assignment: CDR1 SGHVS and CDR2 FNYEAQ. V gave up 1 base and J gave up 1 base, with 22 bases separating them. The length of the CDR3 is 20 residues. CDR3 DNA: TGTGCCAGCAGCTTAGTTCCCATATACAATGGAGGACAAACTAATGAAAAACTGTTTTTT. Translating gives CASSLVPIYNGGQTNEKLFF.

This clonotype was counted only a few times. This chain links TRBV5-1 with TRBJ2-1, with TRBD2 matching over 8 bases. Germline V gene sequence: CDR1 SGHRS, CDR2 YFSETQ. The CDR3 covers 17 residues. V trimming: 4 bases; J trimming: 1 base; junction bases outside the gene matches: 10. The CDR3 region is CASSPSGGAESYNEQFF. In nucleotides, the CDR3 is TGCGCCAGCAGCCCTTCCGGGGGGGCCGAGTCCTACAATGAGCAGTTCTTC.

The chain joins TRBV12-3 or TRBV12-4 to TRBJ1-5; D may be TRBD1 (5 bases). CDR3 size: 17 residues. Deletions cut 6 bases from V and 3 bases from J, with 21 bases between. The CDR3 DNA sequence: TGTGCCAGCAGCACGGGGACGGCCGCCGAGTACAATCAGCCCCAGCATTTT. It yields the protein CASSTGTAAEYNQPQHF.

V gene TRBV6-5 combines with J gene TRBJ2-7, with unresolved D. CDR1 and CDR2 (germline): MNHEY, SVGAGI. V was cut by 4 bases and J by 0 bases, with 13 bases left in between. The CDR3 covers 15 residues. The CDR3 protein is CASSSGPGNSYEQYF. CDR3 coding DNA: TGTGCCAGCAGTTCTGGGCCGGGTAACTCCTACGAGCAGTACTTC.

The rearrangement uses TRBV24-1 and TRBJ2-3, with 9 bases that match TRBD1. CDR1 is KGHDR and CDR2 is SFDVKD in the germline V gene. V lost 5 bases, J lost 3 bases, and 8 bases stayed unmatched. The CDR3 runs 16 residues. DNA of the CDR3: TGTGCCACCAGTGCATATCGGACAGGGGTAACAGATACGCAGTATTTT. Amino acid sequence: CATSAYRTGVTDTQYF.

This clonotype was recorded many times. V and J are TRBV7-2 and TRBJ1-2, with D possibly matching TRBD1 (5 bases). The germline CDR1 and CDR2 sequences are SGHTA and FQGNSA. V was shortened by 4 bases and J by 4 bases, with 10 bases between the two germline ends. The length of the CDR3 is 13 residues. CDR3 in DNA: TGTGCCAGCAGCTCGGGGACCCTCTATGGCTACACCTTC. It is translated as CASSSGTLYGYTF.

Ten or more counts support this clonotype. J is TRBJ2-3 and V is TRBV12-3 or TRBV12-4, with D perhaps matching TRBD2 (5 bases). This CDR3 spans 16 amino acids. Trimming took off 2 bases at V and 6 bases at J, with 18 bases between the two ends. The CDR3 DNA follows: TGTGCCAGCAGTTTAAGTCTAGCCCCCCCGGTGGATACGCAGTATTTT. Translating it yields CASSLSLAPPVDTQYF.

This sequence joins TRBV6-6 and TRBJ2-5; tentatively, D is TRBD1 or TRBD2 (5 bases each). The CDR3 is made up of 13 amino acids. Per the germline V gene, CDR1 is MNHNY and CDR2 is SVGAGI (reference sequence). With 7 bases removed from V and 7 bases from J, the gap between germline ends came to 16 bases. The CDR3 coding sequence is TGTGCCAGCATTACGGGGCCGCGCGCGACCCAGTACTTC. Protein product: CASITGPRATQYF.

This clonotype was counted only a few times. V gene TRBV4-1 combines with J gene TRBJ2-2; possibly TRBD2 for D (5 bases). The germline V gene has CDR1 MGHRA and CDR2 YSYEKL. Trimming took 4 bases from V and 0 from J, leaving 18 bases between them. The CDR3 is 18 amino acids. The DNA of the CDR3 is TGCGCCAGCAGCCTTTCCCCGGAGGTGTTCGCGAACACCGGGGAGCTGTTTTTT. It specifies CASSLSPEVFANTGELFF.

This clonotype was recorded many times. This chain links TRBV7-2 with TRBJ2-2; D is ambiguous. Germline V gives CDR1 SGHTA, CDR2 FQGNSA. The CDR3 contains 12 residues. V dropped 3 bases and J dropped 8 bases, with 7 bases sitting between them. The CDR3 DNA is TGTGCCAGCAGCTTTACCTGGGGGGAGCTGTTTTTT. Its translation: CASSFTWGELFF.

The chain recombines TRBV7-9 with TRBJ2-5, with 7 positions matching TRBD2. The V segment lost 3 bases and the J segment 1 base; nucleotides outside the gene matches: 5. The CDR3 runs to 15 residues. CDR1 and CDR2 (germline): SEHNR, FQNEAQ (reference sequence). CDR3 DNA: TGTGCCAGCAGCTTCTTGCGGGGGACCCAAGAGACCCAGTACTTC. Its translation: CASSFLRGTQETQYF.

The DNA for the CDR3 is TGTGCCAGCAGGCCAGGGGACAGGCCTTATGGCTACACCTTC. Translated, it gives CASRPGDRPYGYTF. The V gene is TRBV6-1, the J gene TRBJ1-2; 8 positions agree with TRBD1. Losses at the gene ends were 6 bases for V and 5 bases for J; bases not matched to a gene: 8. The CDR3 has 14 residues. Germline CDR1 reads MNHNS; CDR2 reads SASEGT.

This clonotype was counted only a few times. V gene TRBV28 combines with J gene TRBJ1-6; D is uncertain. The CDR3 sequence is 14 residues long. Germline CDR1 reads MDHEN; CDR2 reads SYDVKM. Trimming shortened V by 2 bases and J by 9 bases, and 11 bases separated the two germline ends. Written as DNA, the CDR3 is TGTGCCAGCAGTTTACGTGCGGGGTTTTCACCCCTCCACTTT. Amino acid sequence: CASSLRAGFSPLHF.

J is TRBJ2-7 and V is TRBV6-6; D remains ambiguous. CDR1 is MNHNY and CDR2 is SVGAGI in the germline V gene (reference sequence). The CDR3 length is 10 residues. Between the trimmed V and J ends, which lost 8 bases and 7 bases, there was a span of 9 bases. The DNA of the CDR3 is TGTGCCAGCCGTAAGACGGAGCAGTACTTC. This encodes CASRKTEQYF.

The chain is built from TRBV20-1 and TRBJ2-5, with TRBD1 identical over 8 bases. The junction had 11 bases not matched to a gene; V was cut back by 6 bases and J by 2 bases. The germline gives CDR1 DFQATT, CDR2 SNEGSKA (reference sequence). CDR3 length equals 15 residues. This CDR3 is CSAAGDRGSQETQYF. The CDR3, as DNA: TGCAGTGCGGCTGGCGACAGGGGTTCGCAAGAGACCCAGTACTTC.

The sample holds a few counts of this clonotype. The chain uses TRBV11-2 and TRBJ1-6; D call uncertain. Germline assignment: CDR1 SGHAT and CDR2 FQNNGV. V lost 6 bases, J lost 0 bases, and 12 bases lay in between. CDR3 size: 16 residues. The CDR3 sequence is CASRTFTSSYNSPLHF. In DNA, the CDR3 is TGTGCCAGCAGGACCTTCACGAGCTCCTATAATTCACCCCTCCACTTT.

The chain is built from TRBV5-1 and TRBJ2-1, with unresolved D. Trimming pared 4 bases from V and 0 bases from J, leaving 8 bases between. Germline V gives CDR1 SGHRS, CDR2 YFSETQ. The CDR3 length is 14 residues. The CDR3: CASSGRSSYNEQFF. For the CDR3, the DNA is TGCGCCAGCAGCGGCAGAAGCTCCTACAATGAGCAGTTCTTC.

Turning to this clonotype: The CDR3 carries no conserved terminal phenylalanine or tryptophan, so it likely arises from a read error. The genes are TRBV3-1 and TRBJ2-5; TRBD2 matches at 9 bases. The junction had 12 bases not matched to a gene; V was cut back by 4 bases and J by 3 bases. The CDR3 contains 17 residues. Per the germline V gene, CDR1 is LGHDT and CDR2 is YNNKEL (reference sequence). Here the CDR3 reads CASSPWGTSQPKETQYI. The DNA for the CDR3 is TGTGCCAGCAGCCCCTGGGGGACTAGCCAGCCCAAAGAGACCCAGTACATC.

This clonotype was observed a handful of times. The CDR3, as DNA: TGTGCCAGCAGTCCGCCACCCTTCCGGGGCGAGCGGGGGGTTTCCTACGAGCAGTACTTC. It translates to CASSPPPFRGERGVSYEQYF. The J gene is TRBJ2-7, the V gene TRBV28; 9 bases agree with TRBD2. Germline trimming cut 5 bases from V and 1 base from J; bases unmatched to any gene: 21. The CDR3 is 20 residues long. Germline CDR1 reads MDHEN; CDR2 reads SYDVKM. The whole variable domain, filled in from reference TRBV28 and TRBJ2-7, reads DVKVTQSSRYLVKRTGEKVFLECVQDMDHENMFWYRQDPGLGLRLIYFSYDVKMKEKGDIPEGYSVSREKKERFSLILESASTNQTSMYLCASSPPPFRGERGVSYEQYFGPGTRLTVT.

The rearrangement joins TRBV6-1 to TRBJ2-5; D not resolved. V was shortened by 6 bases and J by 0 bases, with 8 bases between the two germline ends. Germline loops: CDR1 MNHNS, CDR2 SASEGT. There are 13 residues in the CDR3. CDR3 in amino acids: CASRMYYQETQYF. CDR3 nucleotide sequence: TGTGCCAGCAGGATGTACTACCAAGAGACCCAGTACTTC.

The chain couples TRBV20-1 to TRBJ1-2; 9 nucleotides line up with TRBD1. Germline values: CDR1 DFQATT, CDR2 SNEGSKA (reference sequence). This CDR3 spans 13 amino acids. The junction had 5 bases not matched to a gene; V was cut back by 6 bases and J by 3 bases. The CDR3 loop is CSASRDRDYGYTF. CDR3 DNA sequence: TGCAGTGCAAGTAGGGACAGGGACTATGGCTACACCTTC.

Points on this clonotype: This CDR3 is missing its conserved last phenylalanine or tryptophan, likely due to a read error. The V and J genes are TRBV18 and TRBJ2-1; 7 bases align to TRBD1. This CDR3 has 14 amino acids. V shed 3 bases, J shed 7 bases, and the junction held 6 bases outside the gene matches. Germline lookup yields CDR1 KGHSH and CDR2 LQKENI. The CDR3 bases are TGTGCCAGCTCACCCGACAGGGCCCTTAATGAGCAGTTCCTC. This sequence encodes CASSPDRALNEQFL.

The rearrangement joins TRBV7-7 to TRBJ2-3; 7 bases fit TRBD2. Unmatched junction bases numbered 5, after V lost 5 bases and J lost 0 bases. The CDR3 spans 15 residues. Germline V lookup: CDR1 SSHAT, CDR2 FNYEAQ (reference sequence). The CDR3 sequence: CASSAGLGSTDTQYF. CDR3 DNA: TGTGCCAGCAGCGCTGGACTAGGGAGCACAGATACGCAGTATTTT.

The chain has TRBV19 and TRBJ2-1; perhaps TRBD1 as D (6 bases). The germline V and J ends were trimmed by 1 base and 8 bases, with 15 bases remaining between them. This CDR3 has 15 residues. Germline V gene data show CDR1 as LNHDA and CDR2 as SQIVND (reference sequence). CDR3 protein: CASSIAGHVSDEQFF. CDR3 nucleotides: TGTGCCAGTAGTATAGCGGGACATGTTTCGGATGAGCAGTTCTTC. The whole variable domain, filled in from reference TRBV19 and TRBJ2-1, reads DGGITQSPKYLFRKEGQNVTLSCEQNLNHDAMYWYRQDPGQGLRLIYYSQIVNDFQKGDIAEGYSVSREKKESFPLTVTSAQKNPTAFYLCASSIAGHVSDEQFFGPGTRLTVL.

The sample holds a few counts of this clonotype. The rearrangement links TRBV7-9 to TRBJ1-5; D is unclear. Germline V gene lookup returns CDR1 SEHNR and CDR2 FQNEAQ (reference sequence). Trimming removed 4 bases from V and 0 bases from J, with 7 bases in between. The CDR3 is 14 amino acids. The CDR3, as DNA: TGTGCCAGCAGCTCCGATCATAGCAATCAGCCCCAGCATTTT. It specifies CASSSDHSNQPQHF.

The sample holds a few counts of this clonotype. The chain joins TRBV24-1 to TRBJ2-6, with 8 bases lining up with TRBD1. Germline CDR1 reads KGHDR; CDR2 reads SFDVKD. V shed 9 bases and J 1 base; nucleotides not matched to a gene: 1. This CDR3 has 14 residues. The DNA of the CDR3 is TGTGCCACCGGGGACAGGTCTGGGGCCAACGTCCTGACTTTC. Translation gives CATGDRSGANVLTF.

This chain links TRBV5-1 with TRBJ1-1, with 8 nucleotides matching TRBD1. Germline CDR1 and CDR2: SGHRS and YFSETQ. The CDR3 consists of 15 residues. The junction had 8 bases not matched to a gene; V was cut back by 4 bases and J by 3 bases. CDR3: CASSPDRGGYTEAFF. The CDR3 DNA reads TGCGCCAGCAGCCCCGACAGGGGCGGATACACTGAAGCTTTCTTT.

With respect to this clonotype: One end of the junction is discordant with germline, which a read error may explain. J is TRBJ2-3 and V is TRBV6-5; D could derive from TRBD1 or TRBD2 (5 bases each). The CDR3 consists of 18 residues. Per germline, CDR1 MNHEY and CDR2 SVGAGI. CDR3 protein: CASSYLPIWDPSTDMQYF. The DNA of the CDR3 is TGTGCCAGCAGTTACCTCCCTATCTGGGACCCAAGCACAGATATGCAGTATTTT.

Comment on this clonotype: Being one base from a much bigger clone, this may be a read error. This chain joins TRBV12-3 or TRBV12-4 and TRBJ1-5; D is uncertain. The CDR3 runs to 14 residues. This chain's CDR3 is CASSLGKSKQPQHF. In nucleotides, the CDR3 is TGTGCCAGCAGTTTAGGGAAGAGCAAGCAGCCCCAGCATTTT.